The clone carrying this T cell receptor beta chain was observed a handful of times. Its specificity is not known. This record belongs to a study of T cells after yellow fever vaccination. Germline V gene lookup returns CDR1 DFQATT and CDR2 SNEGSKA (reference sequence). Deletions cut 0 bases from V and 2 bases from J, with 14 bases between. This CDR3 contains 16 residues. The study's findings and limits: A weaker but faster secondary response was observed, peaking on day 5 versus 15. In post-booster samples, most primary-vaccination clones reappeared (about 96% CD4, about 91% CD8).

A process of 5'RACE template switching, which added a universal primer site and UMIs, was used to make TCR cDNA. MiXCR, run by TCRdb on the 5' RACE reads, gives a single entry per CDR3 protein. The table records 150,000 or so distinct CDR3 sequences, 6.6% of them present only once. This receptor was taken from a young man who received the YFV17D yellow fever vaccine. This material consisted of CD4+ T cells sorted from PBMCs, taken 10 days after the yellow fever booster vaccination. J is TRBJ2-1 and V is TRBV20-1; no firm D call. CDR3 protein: CSARDGPLETYNEQFF. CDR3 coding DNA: TGCAGTGCTAGAGATGGGCCCCTAGAGACCTACAATGAGCAGTTCTTC.